What follows describes a single T cell receptor beta chain. This clone was detected only once. Its antigen is still unknown. No clone much larger than this one lies a single base away; base qualities are absent. Inclusive of the bounding cysteine and phenylalanine, the CDR3 is 14 residues long. Solely the CDR3 DNA is kept, with 42 bases framed from the first base. The germline V gene (reference sequence) gives CDR1 as SEHNR and CDR2 as FQNEAQ. V loses 0 bases of germline sequence and J loses 2 bases, and the interval between the two ends is 8 bases. TCR CDR3 regions were amplified from genomic DNA by multiplex PCR using the deep immunoSEQ assay. Extracted genomic DNA from each cell subset was distributed evenly across all wells of several immunoSEQ 96-well plates, and each plate was treated as a replicate. For sorted subsets, each replicate PCR was loaded with 200 ng genomic DNA, equivalent to about 30,000 T cell genomes. Purified libraries were measured with a Qubit 3.0 fluorometer, size-checked on a Bioanalyzer 2100, and measured again with the KAPA Library Quantification kit. Every immunoSEQ 96-well plate was sequenced on a separate single-read 150-cycle Illumina NextSeq 550 flow cell. The paper's processing steps were these. Because only junctional sequences without quality scores were contained in the immunoSEQ output, filtering matching that applied to full-length reads could not be performed. To assign V/J genes and CDR3, sequences were annotated against IMGT germline references using PyIR, a Python wrapper for IgBLAST v1.9. Reads were filtered out if the reads had weak V/J assignments (E-value above 1e-6), no CDR3, stop codons, out-of-frame junctions, or ambiguous translated residues. V3J clonotypes were defined by identical inferred V gene, J gene, and CDR3 amino acid sequence. Percentage overlap between repertoires was computed as shared unique clonotypes divided by the size of the smaller repertoire. Richness of each repertoire was evaluated using RTK rarefaction, the Chao1 estimator, and Recon v2.1 estimates of unobserved clonotypes. For all TCRbeta clonotypes obtained by the gDNA method from a few donors, generation probabilities were computed with OLGA. The table comes from immuneACCESS by way of TCRdb, which keeps in-frame sequences with V and J called. Part of the clones is missing from these tables; in studies checked, under half for an unresolved V gene and the rest for unknown reasons. The V and J calls and clone size come from that table; D and trimming were worked out from the DNA. The sample table shows 1.5 million to 2.5 million clones, and around 96% are seen once. More than 0.9% of the sample lies in the top ten.

The sample comes from a study of shared clonotypes between healthy human individuals (dated by TCRdb to about 2020). Regarding the research as a whole: A few men and a couple of women, aged 18 to 49 years, made up the cohort. Per donor, three plates each were used for CD4 naive and CD4 memory, two for CD8 naive, and one for CD8 memory. The study deeply sequenced blood TCR repertoires of about 5 healthy adults to estimate repertoire size and the extent of clonotype sharing between individuals. To increase sequencing depth and limit assay-specific biases, TCR repertoire library preparation and sequencing were carried out by different laboratories using diverse techniques. Per donor, leukapheresis produced somewhere between about 0.8 and 9.5 billion PBMCs. Here is what the overall study found, with its caveats: The small number of donors limited the genetic and exposure-history diversity represented. Rarefaction of sorted-subset datasets indicated incomplete sequencing despite the large sequencing depth. Approximately 4.8% of naive CD4, 3.5% of naive CD8, 2.3% of memory CD4, and 0.35% to 0.5% of memory CD8 clonotypes were shared across a few donors. Sampling was restricted to blood, and TCR repertoires in tissues likely differ from the TCR repertoires found in blood. Higher generation probabilities were observed for clonotypes shared by all four sorted-subset donors than for non-shared clonotypes. Pairwise subsampling indicated that sequencing depth was expected to affect the degree of clonotype sharing among donors. Naive subsets generally had larger estimated clonotype richness than memory subsets.

CD8 naive samples were obtained by positive selection for CCR7 among CD45RO-negative cells, yielding a CD45RA+CCR7+ population from which TemRA cells were excluded. Healthy HIV-negative adults with no recently reported acute infections or vaccinations were included as donors. Every donor was a Caucasian adult living in Nashville, Tennessee, USA. After blood collection by leukapheresis, PBMCs were isolated using Ficoll-Histopaque density gradient centrifugation and then cryopreserved in the vapor phase of liquid nitrogen. Analytical flow cytometry was used to check the purity and quantity of each magnetically sorted T cell population. Genomic DNA was isolated from each sorted fraction and quantified by UV absorbance on a Nanodrop 2000c.

The receptor comes from a man between 18 and 29 years old in good health. Recombination joined TRBV7-9 with TRBJ2-7; the D gene is not confidently resolved. Sequencing was carried out using naive CD8+ T cells sorted from blood. According to the study, the label for this sample's cell subset or site signals: CD45RA+CCR7+. The base sequence is TGTGCCAGCAGCTTAGCCGACCTAGCCTACGAGCAGTACTTC. Its protein is CASSLADLAYEQYF.